These 16 T cell receptor beta chains share one sample of origin, sequenced in a study of cytomegalovirus exposure and HLA in healthy donors. The PCR made use of 60 Vbeta and 13 Jbeta primers. Here immunoSEQ multiplex PCR was the method, and the copy in TCRdb shows in-frame clones only, minus some. The sample includes 110,000 or so clones, roughly 80% seen only once; the top ten take approximately 7.2%. Sequenced material: PBMCs. These receptors were obtained from a man under 40 in good health and CMV-seropositive.

The V and J genes are TRBV7-2 and TRBJ1-5, with D uncertain. The V gene's germline CDR1 is SGHTA and CDR2 FQGNSA. The CDR3 covers 13 residues. The ends were cut back, 2 bases at V and 5 bases at J, with 7 bases in the middle. CDR3 region: CASSLTDHQPQHF. CDR3 bases: TGTGCCAGCAGCTTAACAGATCATCAGCCCCAGCATTTT.

The rearrangement links TRBV6-5 to TRBJ1-6, with D tentatively TRBD1 (5 bases). The V and J ends lost 6 bases and 8 bases respectively, with 14 bases between them. Germline assignment: CDR1 MNHEY and CDR2 SVGAGI. This CDR3 spans 14 amino acids. CDR3 DNA sequence: TGTGCCAGCAGCCCTCTAGACAGACATTCACCCCTCCACTTT. It is translated as CASSPLDRHSPLHF.

The chain has TRBV2 and TRBJ2-1; 7 bases match TRBD1. V dropped 6 bases and J dropped 5; count of bases not matched to a gene: 7. This CDR3 is 14 amino acids long. Looked up from germline, CDR1 is SNHLY and CDR2 is FYNNEI. The CDR3 spells CASRGTANHNEQFF. The CDR3 nucleotides are TGTGCCAGCAGGGGGACAGCGAACCACAATGAGCAGTTCTTC.

J is TRBJ1-2 and V is TRBV4-2, with D perhaps TRBD1 (5 bases). Germline V gives CDR1 LGHNA, CDR2 YNFKEQ. The CDR3 has 14 residues. Trimming took 3 bases from V and 4 from J, leaving 12 bases between them. CDR3 amino acids: CASSQVGGGYGYTF. The CDR3, as DNA: TGTGCCAGCAGCCAGGTCGGGGGGGGCTATGGCTACACCTTC.

This chain links TRBV19 with TRBJ1-1; D perhaps matches TRBD1 (5 bases). V was pared by 3 bases and J by 1 base, with 9 bases between. The CDR3 covers 14 residues. Germline CDR1 is LNHDA and CDR2 is SQIVND (reference sequence). The CDR3 reads CASSIGRANTEAFF. DNA for the CDR3: TGTGCCAGTAGTATCGGCAGGGCGAACACTGAAGCTTTCTTT.

The chain carries TRBV19 and TRBJ1-6; 7 bases agree with TRBD1. There are 15 residues in the CDR3. Germline values: CDR1 LNHDA, CDR2 SQIVND (reference sequence). J lost 7 bases, V lost 5 bases, and 8 bases had no gene match. CDR3 protein: CASSPTGTENSPLHF. In DNA form, the CDR3 reads TGTGCCAGTAGTCCGACCGGGACAGAAAATTCACCCCTCCACTTT. Together with reference TRBV19 and TRBJ1-6, the CDR3 gives the full variable domain: DGGITQSPKYLFRKEGQNVTLSCEQNLNHDAMYWYRQDPGQGLRLIYYSQIVNDFQKGDIAEGYSVSREKKESFPLTVTSAQKNPTAFYLCASSPTGTENSPLHFGNGTRLTVT.

This chain uses TRBV7-2 with TRBJ2-7, with a possible D match to TRBD2 (5 bases). V was clipped by 0 bases and J by 6 bases, with 9 bases between them. CDR1 is SGHTA and CDR2 is FQGNSA in the germline V gene. The CDR3 is made up of 13 amino acids. CDR3 region: CASSLAMSGEQYF. CDR3 DNA: TGTGCCAGCAGCTTAGCCATGAGCGGCGAGCAGTACTTC.

The chain has TRBV7-6 and TRBJ1-2; 7 bases fit TRBD1. Germline V gene sequence: CDR1 SGHVS, CDR2 FNYEAQ. V lost 4 bases and J lost 8; bases outside the gene matches: 10. This CDR3 has 14 amino acids. CDR3 residues: CASSSRQGLVGYTF. CDR3 coding DNA: TGTGCCAGCAGCTCACGACAGGGCCTAGTGGGCTACACCTTC.

The CDR3 region is CAWSVPQGTGNTEAFF. The CDR3 DNA is TGTGCCTGGAGTGTACCTCAAGGGACAGGGAACACTGAAGCTTTCTTT. The genes are TRBV30 and TRBJ1-1, with TRBD1 matching over 8 bases. The V gene's germline CDR1 is GTSNPN and CDR2 SVGIG (reference sequence). The CDR3 has 16 amino acids. J gave up 1 base and V 0 bases, and 7 bases lay outside the gene matches. The variable domain in full, completed from reference TRBV30 and TRBJ1-1, reads SQTIHQWPATLVQPVGSPLSLECTVEGTSNPNLYWYRQAAGRGLQLLFYSVGIGQISSEVPQNLSASRPQDRQFILSSKKLLLSDSGFYLCAWSVPQGTGNTEAFFGQGTRLTVV.

The count of this clone is one. This chain joins TRBV4-2 and TRBJ2-6; TRBD1 matches at 7 bases. Trimming removed 0 bases from V and 0 bases from J; junction bases left unmatched: 5. The CDR3 has 18 amino acids. Germline lookup yields CDR1 LGHNA and CDR2 YNFKEQ. DNA for the CDR3: TGTGCCAGCAGCCAAGAGGGGACAGACCCCTCTGGGGCCAACGTCCTGACTTTC. It is translated as CASSQEGTDPSGANVLTF.

V and J are TRBV4-1 and TRBJ2-3; 8 bases agree with TRBD2. Germline V lookup: CDR1 MGHRA, CDR2 YSYEKL. CDR3 length equals 11 residues. Trimming removed 2 bases from V and 12 bases from J; junction bases left unmatched: 1. Written as DNA, the CDR3 is TGCGCCAGCAGCCAACGGGAGGGACAGTATTTT. This encodes CASSQREGQYF.

The chain employs TRBV5-4 and TRBJ2-1; 9 bases line up with TRBD2. CDR1 SGHNT and CDR2 YYREEE come from the germline V gene (reference sequence). The CDR3 contains 15 residues. V trimming: 2 bases; J trimming: 9 bases; junction bases outside the gene matches: 9. The CDR3 sequence is CASSFRAGGPIEQFF. CDR3 bases: TGTGCCAGCAGCTTCCGGGCGGGGGGGCCTATTGAGCAGTTCTTC. Filled out from reference TRBV5-4 and TRBJ2-1, the complete variable domain reads ETGVTQSPTHLIKTRGQQVTLRCSSQSGHNTVSWYQQALGQGPQFIFQYYREEENGRGNFPPRFSGLQFPNYSSELNVNALELDDSALYLCASSFRAGGPIEQFFGPGTRLTVL.

The chain combines TRBV5-8 with TRBJ1-2; 10 bases agree with TRBD1. Trimming removed 4 bases from V and 8 bases from J; junction bases left unmatched: 8. This CDR3 spans 14 amino acids. The germline gives CDR1 SGHTS, CDR2 YDEGEE. The CDR3, as DNA: TGTGCCAGCAGCCGACGACAGGGGGCGAGAGGCTACACCTTC. It yields the protein CASSRRQGARGYTF.

The gene calls are TRBV5-1 and TRBJ1-2, with TRBD1 as a possible D gene (6 bases). CDR1 is SGHRS, CDR2 YFSETQ, per germline. The V and J ends lost 2 bases and 1 base respectively, with 15 bases between them. The CDR3 has 16 amino acids. The DNA for the CDR3 is TGCGCCAGCAGCTTAACACAGGGCGGGTTTAACTATGGCTACACCTTC. Its protein product is CASSLTQGGFNYGYTF.

The chain has TRBV2 and TRBJ1-2; D perhaps matches TRBD1 (6 bases). The CDR3 is 12 residues long. Between the trimmed V and J ends, which lost 7 bases and 8 bases, there was a span of 14 bases. Germline V gene lookup returns CDR1 SNHLY and CDR2 FYNNEI. CDR3 DNA: TGTGCCAGCACGGGCACAGGGCAGGGCTACACCTTC. It codes for CASTGTGQGYTF.

V usage is TRBV9 and J usage is TRBJ1-6, with D unclear. Germline V gives CDR1 SGDLS, CDR2 YYNGEE. V lost 4 bases and J 8 bases, leaving 10 bases between the germline ends. The CDR3 covers 13 residues. The CDR3 is CASSTRRDSPLHF. CDR3 DNA: TGTGCCAGCAGCACCCGGAGGGATTCACCCCTCCACTTT.